This T cell receptor beta chain was observed in a study of blood T cell repertoires in COVID-19. Clones were sequenced by immunoSEQ multiplex PCR, and TCRdb holds only the in-frame ones, with some missing. This sample carries about 140,000 clones, 84% of them seen once, and the ten largest clones take about a tenth. The TCR sequence derives from a man in his fifties or sixties with active or convalescent COVID-19. Specimen: peripheral blood.

This CDR3 reads CASSSRGGPRGETQYF. Here the CDR3 DNA reads TGTGCCAGCAGCTCTAGAGGGGGTCCCAGGGGCGAGACCCAGTACTTC. V and J are TRBV28 and TRBJ2-5, with D tentatively TRBD1 (6 bases). The germline V and J ends were trimmed by 6 bases and 5 bases, with 22 bases remaining between them. CDR3 length equals 16 residues. CDR1 and CDR2 from the germline V gene are MDHEN and SYDVKM.